This paragraph reports one TCR beta chain. Random hexamers were used to reverse transcribe roughly 0.45 to 1 ug of RNA. In TCRdb, the immunoSEQ multiplex PCR reads were re-called with MiXCR into one record per CDR3 protein. The repertoire has about 190,000 distinct CDR3 sequences, approximately 95% of them found once; the top ten carry around 0.15%. The CDR3 is 14 amino acids. V gave up 6 bases and J gave up 1 base; unmatched junction bases: 6. The sample originates from a study of CD8 T cells in Susac syndrome. The chain has TRBV12-3 or TRBV12-4 and TRBJ2-7; TRBD2 matches at 7 bases. This clonotype was obtained from a human donor with Susac syndrome. Sequenced input: CD8+ T cells from PBMCs. This CDR3 reads CASSAGEQSYEQYF. CDR3 bases: TGTGCCAGCAGCGCGGGAGAGCAGTCCTACGAGCAGTACTTC.